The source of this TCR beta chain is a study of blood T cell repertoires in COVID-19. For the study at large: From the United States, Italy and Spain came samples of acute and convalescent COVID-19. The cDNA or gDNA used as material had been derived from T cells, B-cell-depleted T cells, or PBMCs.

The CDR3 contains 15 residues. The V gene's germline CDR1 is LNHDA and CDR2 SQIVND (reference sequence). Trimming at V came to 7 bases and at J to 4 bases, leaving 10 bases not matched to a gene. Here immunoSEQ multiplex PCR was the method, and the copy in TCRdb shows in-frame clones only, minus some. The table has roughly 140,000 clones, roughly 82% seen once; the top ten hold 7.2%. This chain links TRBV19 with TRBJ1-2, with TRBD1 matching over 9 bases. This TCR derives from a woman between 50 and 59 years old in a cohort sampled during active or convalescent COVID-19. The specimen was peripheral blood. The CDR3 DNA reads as TGTGCCAGTACTTCCCCGGGACAGGGACCCTATGGCTACACCTTC. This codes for CASTSPGQGPYGYTF.